These 32 T cell receptor beta chains were sequenced from one sample in a study of shared clonotypes between healthy human individuals. Sequenced by immunoSEQ multiplex PCR; TCRdb stores in-frame clones only, minus some. The top ten clones hold 1.5% to 2% of a sample with roughly 2.1 million clones, 90% to 95% of them seen once. Terminally differentiated effector memory CD45RA+ cells were excluded from the naive CD8 cells, which were CD45RO-negative and positively selected for CCR7. The sample consisted of naive CD8+ T cells from PBMCs. These TCRs come from a young man in good health. Some clones in this sample may be carry-over from other donors' samples.

The chain combines TRBV7-2 with TRBJ2-7; TRBD2 is a possible D gene (6 bases). The CDR3 spans 18 residues. Per the germline V gene, CDR1 is SGHTA and CDR2 is FQGNSA. Trimming removed 2 bases from V and 2 bases from J, with 22 bases in between. The CDR3 DNA follows: TGTGCCAGCAGCTTACCCCCGGGGGACGGAGGAGTCACCTACGAGCAGTACTTC. Translating it yields CASSLPPGDGGVTYEQYF.

The chain has TRBV7-9 and TRBJ2-2; 7 bases fit TRBD1. The junction had 9 bases not matched to a gene; V was cut back by 5 bases and J by 0 bases. Germline V gene lookup returns CDR1 SEHNR and CDR2 FQNEAQ (reference sequence). The CDR3 totals 17 residues. The CDR3 reads CASSTSDRPSNTGELFF. In DNA form, the CDR3 reads TGTGCCAGCAGCACCTCGGACAGGCCCTCGAACACCGGGGAGCTGTTTTTT.

The chain uses TRBV28 and TRBJ2-3, with D perhaps matching TRBD2 (6 bases). This CDR3 contains 14 residues. Germline loops: CDR1 MDHEN, CDR2 SYDVKM. V lost 6 bases and J 0 bases, leaving 10 bases between the germline ends. The CDR3 sequence: CASSAGTSTDTQYF. In DNA form, the CDR3 reads TGTGCCAGCAGCGCCGGGACTAGCACAGATACGCAGTATTTT.

This chain links TRBV7-3 with TRBJ2-7; 7 bases fit TRBD1. The ends lost 4 bases at V and 6 bases at J; junction bases unmatched: 12. The V gene's germline CDR1 is SGHTA and CDR2 FQGTGA. CDR3 length: 15 amino acids. The CDR3 bases are TGTGCCAGCAGCTACGGGGACAGCCTCCCTTTCGAGCAGTACTTC. It is translated as CASSYGDSLPFEQYF.

The genes are TRBV7-2 and TRBJ2-1, with a possible D match to TRBD1 (6 bases). Germline CDR1 reads SGHTA; CDR2 reads FQGNSA. CDR3 length equals 15 residues. V was cut by 3 bases and J by 4 bases, with 13 bases left in between. The CDR3 region is CASSFTGSGYNEQFF. The CDR3 nucleotides are TGTGCCAGCAGCTTTACAGGGAGTGGTTACAATGAGCAGTTCTTC.

On this clone itself: This same CDR3 is encoded by further DNA sequences in the sample. The chain joins TRBV19 to TRBJ2-7; 9 nucleotides agree with TRBD1. Trimming took 5 bases from V and 0 from J; bases not matched to a gene: 2. The germline V gene encodes CDR1 LNHDA and CDR2 SQIVND (reference sequence). This CDR3 has 14 residues. As DNA, the CDR3 is TGTGCCAGTAGTTGGGGACAGGGCTCCTACGAGCAGTACTTC. Translation: CASSWGQGSYEQYF.

In this sample, this clone turned up once. The chain links TRBV19 to TRBJ2-7, with a weak D call TRBD2 (5 bases). CDR3 length: 17 amino acids. CDR1 LNHDA and CDR2 SQIVND come from the germline V gene (reference sequence). V was cut by 3 bases and J by 4 bases, with 22 bases left in between. The CDR3 reads CASSIGEDSSVGYEQYF. As DNA, the CDR3 is TGTGCCAGTAGTATCGGAGAGGACTCGAGCGTCGGTTACGAGCAGTACTTC.

The rearrangement uses TRBV11-2 and TRBJ1-5; D not certain. The CDR3 is made up of 14 amino acids. From germline, CDR1 is SGHAT and CDR2 FQNNGV. The V end was cut by 5 bases, the J end by 4 bases, with 12 bases between. The CDR3 nucleotides are TGTGCCAGCAGCACCCACCCGGGGAATCAGCCCCAGCATTTT. It specifies CASSTHPGNQPQHF.

On this clone: This same CDR3 is encoded by further DNA sequences in the sample. V usage is TRBV7-9 and J usage is TRBJ2-5; D is undetermined. Trimming took 3 bases from V and 5 from J, leaving 4 bases between them. There are 11 residues in the CDR3. Per the germline V gene, CDR1 is SEHNR and CDR2 is FQNEAQ (reference sequence). The CDR3 here is CASSFRETQYF. The CDR3 coding sequence is TGTGCCAGCAGCTTTCGGGAGACCCAGTACTTC.

Note on this clone: The same CDR3 is also encoded by other DNA sequences in this sample. This sequence joins TRBV27 and TRBJ2-7; 8 nucleotides match TRBD1. Germline V gene data show CDR1 as MNHEY and CDR2 as SMNVEV (reference sequence). With 5 bases clipped from V and 2 bases from J, the junction kept 5 bases outside the gene matches. The CDR3 length is 14 residues. As DNA, the CDR3 is TGTGCCAGCAGTCCCCGGACAGGGCCCTACGAGCAGTACTTC. It encodes CASSPRTGPYEQYF.

The chain recombines TRBV4-1 with TRBJ2-3; D is uncertain. The CDR3 sequence is 17 residues long. V lost 5 bases and J 2 bases, leaving 20 bases between the germline ends. The germline V gene encodes CDR1 MGHRA and CDR2 YSYEKL. CDR3 sequence: CASSFKSGKPNTDTQYF. Written as DNA, the CDR3 is TGCGCCAGCAGCTTCAAGTCTGGGAAGCCTAACACAGATACGCAGTATTTT.

A note on this clone: Other DNA sequences in this specimen translate into the identical CDR3. The CDR3: CASSPRGWNTEAFF. The DNA for the CDR3 is TGTGCCAGCAGCCCCCGGGGTTGGAACACTGAAGCTTTCTTT. The genes are TRBV28 and TRBJ1-1; D not resolved. The germline V gene has CDR1 MDHEN and CDR2 SYDVKM. The length of the CDR3 is 14 residues. V shed 6 bases and J shed 1 base, with 12 bases lying between them.

V gene TRBV28 combines with J gene TRBJ1-5, with D perhaps matching TRBD1 (5 bases). The CDR3 extends over 17 amino acids. With 6 bases removed from V and 3 bases from J, the gap between germline ends came to 21 bases. Germline CDR1 and CDR2: MDHEN and SYDVKM. CDR3 DNA sequence: TGTGCCAGCAGCCGCGTCCTTGGGCAGGGAGTCAATCAGCCCCAGCATTTT. This encodes CASSRVLGQGVNQPQHF. The full variable domain, completed using reference TRBV28 and TRBJ1-5, is DVKVTQSSRYLVKRTGEKVFLECVQDMDHENMFWYRQDPGLGLRLIYFSYDVKMKEKGDIPEGYSVSREKKERFSLILESASTNQTSMYLCASSRVLGQGVNQPQHFGDGTRLSIL.

The chain has TRBV6-5 and TRBJ2-7; 7 nucleotides align to TRBD1. V trimming: 0 bases; J trimming: 5 bases; junction bases outside the gene matches: 7. The CDR3 length is 15 residues. Germline V lookup: CDR1 MNHEY, CDR2 SVGAGI. CDR3 DNA sequence: TGTGCCAGCAGTTACTCGTTACAGGGGAGCAACGAGCAGTACTTC. This codes for CASSYSLQGSNEQYF.

For this clone: Within the sample, other DNA sequences also encode this same CDR3. The chain joins TRBV28 to TRBJ2-7, with D unresolved. This CDR3 is built from 12 residues. Germline V gene lookup returns CDR1 MDHEN and CDR2 SYDVKM. V was cut by 3 bases and J by 1 base, with 4 bases left in between. The CDR3 DNA reads TGTGCCAGCAGTTTGGGATCCTACGAGCAGTACTTC. Translation: CASSLGSYEQYF.

The chain combines TRBV5-6 with TRBJ2-3; 14 bases align to TRBD2. Germline CDR1 and CDR2: SGHDT and YYEEEE. V trimming: 4 bases; J trimming: 3 bases; junction bases outside the gene matches: 10. The CDR3 spans 18 residues. This chain's CDR3 is CASSPGLAGVGPTDTQYF. CDR3 in DNA: TGTGCCAGCAGCCCGGGACTAGCGGGAGTAGGGCCTACAGATACGCAGTATTTT.

Concerning this clone: Other DNA sequences from this sample encode an identical CDR3 as well. For the CDR3, the DNA is TGCGCCAGCAGCTTGGAGGGAGGCTACGAGCAGTACTTC. It specifies CASSLEGGYEQYF. The J gene is TRBJ2-7, the V gene TRBV5-1, with a possible D match to TRBD2 (6 bases). Trimming took 0 bases from V and 3 from J, leaving 7 bases between them. CDR1 is SGHRS, CDR2 YFSETQ, per germline. The CDR3 length is 13 residues.

This chain joins TRBV5-1 and TRBJ2-7; D is tentatively TRBD1 or TRBD2 (5 bases each). The CDR3 loop spans 14 amino acids. V was pared by 3 bases and J by 7 bases, with 17 bases between. Germline values: CDR1 SGHRS, CDR2 YFSETQ. The CDR3 spells CASSSGTVLREQYF. Here the CDR3 DNA reads TGCGCCAGCAGCTCTGGGACCGTTCTACGGGAGCAGTACTTC.

The chain employs TRBV20-1 and TRBJ2-1, with D tentatively TRBD2 (5 bases). The length of the CDR3 is 11 residues. The ends were cut back, 8 bases at V and 3 bases at J, with 8 bases in the middle. The germline V gene has CDR1 DFQATT and CDR2 SNEGSKA (reference sequence). CDR3: CSRRSYNEQFF. DNA of the CDR3: TGCAGTCGGAGGAGCTACAATGAGCAGTTCTTC.

This rearrangement joins TRBV10-1 to TRBJ2-7; tentatively, D is TRBD1 (6 bases). The CDR3 runs to 13 residues. Germline assignment: CDR1 WNHNN and CDR2 SYGVQD (reference sequence). V lost 10 bases to trimming and J lost 0 bases, with 13 bases between them. CDR3 residues: CAILTGLSYEQYF. CDR3 nucleotides: TGCGCCATCCTGACAGGACTCTCCTACGAGCAGTACTTC.

The J gene is TRBJ2-7, the V gene TRBV11-2; 8 bases are shared with TRBD2. The CDR3 is 15 amino acids. CDR1 is SGHAT, CDR2 FQNNGV, per germline. The trim removed 2 bases at V and 5 bases at J, leaving 8 bases unmatched. The CDR3 sequence: CASSLRGGNPHEQYF. In DNA form, the CDR3 reads TGTGCCAGCAGCTTACGGGGGGGAAACCCGCACGAGCAGTACTTC.

The chain employs TRBV15 and TRBJ2-7; the D gene could be TRBD1 or TRBD2 (5 bases each). CDR3 length: 16 residues. Germline V CDR1 and CDR2: LNHNV, YYDKDF (reference sequence). V was pared by 0 bases and J by 0 bases, with 12 bases between. The CDR3 loop reads CATSRDGEGLSYEQYF. The CDR3 DNA sequence: TGTGCCACCAGCAGAGATGGAGAGGGGCTCTCCTACGAGCAGTACTTC.

The chain links TRBV27 to TRBJ1-1; D may be TRBD1 (5 bases). Germline assignment: CDR1 MNHEY and CDR2 SMNVEV (reference sequence). V lost 4 bases to trimming and J lost 6 bases, with 18 bases between them. This CDR3 spans 15 amino acids. CDR3 sequence reads: CASSSLLRTRAEAFF. CDR3 DNA sequence: TGTGCCAGCAGTTCCCTCTTGCGGACACGCGCTGAAGCTTTCTTT.

This clone was seen a handful of times. The chain joins TRBV2 to TRBJ1-2; D remains ambiguous. The CDR3 covers 11 residues. CDR1 SNHLY and CDR2 FYNNEI come from the germline V gene. V lost 3 bases, J lost 9 bases, and 8 bases lay in between. The CDR3 reads CASSDALRYTF. Written as DNA, the CDR3 is TGTGCCAGCAGTGACGCCCTCCGCTACACCTTC.

The V gene is TRBV7-8, the J gene TRBJ1-2; the D gene is possibly TRBD1 (5 bases). The germline V gene has CDR1 SGHVS and CDR2 FQNEAQ. V lost 7 bases and J 0 bases, leaving 18 bases between the germline ends. CDR3 size: 16 residues. The CDR3 sequence: CASTVRPGLANYGYTF. For the CDR3, the DNA is TGTGCCAGCACAGTCAGACCGGGACTCGCTAACTATGGCTACACCTTC.

The genes are TRBV19 and TRBJ1-5; a weak D match, TRBD1 (5 bases). The CDR3 runs 13 residues. Germline CDR1 is LNHDA and CDR2 is SQIVND (reference sequence). The V end lost 3 bases, the J end lost 7 bases, and 10 bases lay between the germline ends. As DNA, the CDR3 is TGTGCCAGTAGTATGAGTCCAGGGCAGCCCCAGCATTTT. Its translation: CASSMSPGQPQHF.

The chain has TRBV27 and TRBJ2-7, with TRBD1 matching 8 bases. In germline, CDR1 is MNHEY, CDR2 SMNVEV (reference sequence). This CDR3 is 15 amino acids long. With 3 bases clipped from V and 4 bases from J, the junction kept 8 bases outside the gene matches. This CDR3 reads CASSLGPGGTYEQYF. In nucleotides, the CDR3 is TGTGCCAGCAGTTTGGGTCCAGGGGGCACATACGAGCAGTACTTC.

This rearrangement joins TRBV7-9 to TRBJ2-1; weak D call: TRBD2 (6 bases). This CDR3 comprises 16 residues. Trimming removed 1 base at V and 5 bases at J, with 15 bases between. Germline V gene data show CDR1 as SEHNR and CDR2 as FQNEAQ (reference sequence). CDR3 DNA: TGTGCCAGCAGCTTAGGGCCTTCGGGACTTAACAATGAGCAGTTCTTC. Encoded protein: CASSLGPSGLNNEQFF. The variable domain in full, with the rest retrieved from reference TRBV7-9 and TRBJ2-1, is DTGVSQNPRHKITKRGQNVTFRCDPISEHNRLYWYRQTLGQGPEFLTYFQNEAQLEKSRLLSDRFSAERPKGSFSTLEIQRTEQGDSAMYLCASSLGPSGLNNEQFFGPGTRLTVL.

This chain joins TRBV27 and TRBJ1-2; 9 bases are a match to TRBD1. Germline V gene data show CDR1 as MNHEY and CDR2 as SMNVEV (reference sequence). V lost 5 bases to trimming and J lost 4 bases; unmatched junction nucleotides: 8. This CDR3 contains 15 residues. The CDR3 reads CASSLARDRAYGYTF. The CDR3 DNA reads as TGTGCCAGCAGTCTAGCCCGGGACAGGGCCTATGGCTACACCTTC.

The rearrangement uses TRBV29-1 and TRBJ2-7; D is unclear. Per germline, CDR1 SQVTM and CDR2 ANQGSEA. The CDR3 runs to 13 residues. V gave up 4 bases and J gave up 4 bases, with 14 bases separating them. The CDR3 coding sequence is TGCAGCGTTGCTATTGGCGCAGAGTACGAGCAGTACTTC. Protein sequence: CSVAIGAEYEQYF.

The chain couples TRBV4-2 to TRBJ1-1; D is uncertain. The germline V and J ends were trimmed by 0 bases and 0 bases, with 11 bases remaining between them. The germline CDR1 and CDR2 sequences are LGHNA and YNFKEQ. The CDR3 length is 16 residues. The CDR3 here is CASSQEGRLLNTEAFF. CDR3 bases: TGTGCCAGCAGCCAAGAGGGAAGGCTATTGAACACTGAAGCTTTCTTT.

V is TRBV5-1 and J is TRBJ2-3; no firm D call. V was pared by 0 bases and J by 4 bases, with 12 bases between. Per the germline V gene, CDR1 is SGHRS and CDR2 is YFSETQ. CDR3 length: 15 amino acids. The CDR3 bases are TGCGCCAGCAGCTTGGCCTTTCCAGGAGCAGATACGCAGTATTTT. Protein: CASSLAFPGADTQYF.